This T cell receptor (beta chain) was recovered during a study of T-cell reconstitution after alpha-beta-depleted transplantation in children. Germline V gene sequence: CDR1 SQVTM, CDR2 ANQGSEA. V lost 3 bases, J lost 3 bases, and 6 bases lay in between. The CDR3 runs to 12 residues. During its preparation, the TCRbeta library received unique molecular identifiers. One entry per CDR3 protein, called by TCRdb with MiXCR from the PCR reads. This table has hundreds of thousands of distinct CDR3 sequences, 11% appearing once. This clonotype was seen repeatedly, ten times or more. What it recognizes is unknown. Study results and limitations: TCRbeta diversity was high at day 60 in some patients (a result of surviving recipient T cells and thymic progenitors). Several hundred expanded graft clones reportedly supplied alpha-beta T cells about two months after transplant. It was newly produced T cells that mostly accounted for T-cell counts and diversity one year after transplant.

The genes are TRBV29-1 and TRBJ2-1, with D hard to call. The sequencing used peripheral blood, collected 180 days after TCRalphabeta/CD19-depleted stem cell transplant. The origin of this receptor is a male patient aged 2-15 years who had a stem cell transplant for chronic granulomatous disease, so the T cells may come from the graft donor. The CDR3 coding sequence is TGCAGCGTTGACAGGCTCTACAATGAGCAGTTCTTC. Encoded protein: CSVDRLYNEQFF.